The 10 T cell receptor beta chains below all came from one sample that was sequenced in a study of graft-versus-host responses after intestinal transplantation. This table comes from immunoSEQ multiplex PCR, and its TCRdb copy is limited to in-frame clones, with some not included. The repertoire includes about 54,000 clones, roughly nine tenths of them detected once, and roughly 6% sits in the top ten. The specimen was PBMCs, collected nearly 670 days after intestinal transplant. These receptors came from a human patient who received an intestinal transplant, so some T cells may come from the graft donor.

This chain uses TRBV7-8 with TRBJ1-5; the D gene is possibly TRBD1 (5 bases). Germline V CDR1 and CDR2: SGHVS, FQNEAQ. The length of the CDR3 is 15 residues. The germline V and J ends were trimmed by 2 bases and 5 bases, with 13 bases remaining between them. The CDR3 DNA follows: TGTGCCAGCAGCTTATATCAGGGCTTGGATCAGCCCCAGCATTTT. It is translated as CASSLYQGLDQPQHF.

The rearrangement links TRBV19 to TRBJ1-2; D is undetermined. Germline values: CDR1 LNHDA, CDR2 SQIVND (reference sequence). This CDR3 has 15 residues. The V and J ends lost 1 base and 3 bases respectively, with 12 bases between them. The CDR3 here is CASSIVPVRHYGYTF. The CDR3, as DNA: TGTGCCAGTAGTATAGTACCCGTCAGGCACTATGGCTACACCTTC.

The rearrangement links TRBV11-2 to TRBJ2-7, with 7 positions matching TRBD1. The CDR3 sequence is 13 residues long. The germline V gene has CDR1 SGHAT and CDR2 FQNNGV. After removal of 3 bases from V and 4 bases from J, the junction contained 3 bases not matched to a gene. CDR3 loop: CASSFDRAYEQYF. CDR3 nucleotide sequence: TGTGCCAGCAGCTTTGACAGGGCATACGAGCAGTACTTC.

The V call is TRBV11-2, the J call TRBJ1-1; no reliable D call. From germline, CDR1 is SGHAT and CDR2 FQNNGV. V dropped 5 bases and J dropped 1 base, with 8 bases sitting between them. This CDR3 has 13 amino acids. The CDR3 loop is CASSLQPNTEAFF. The CDR3 DNA follows: TGTGCCAGCAGCCTACAGCCGAACACTGAAGCTTTCTTT. The complete variable domain, with remaining parts taken from reference TRBV11-2 and TRBJ1-1, reads EAGVAQSPRYKIIEKRQSVAFWCNPISGHATLYWYQQILGQGPKLLIQFQNNGVVDDSQLPKDRFSAERLKGVDSTLKIQPAKLEDSAVYLCASSLQPNTEAFFGQGTRLTVV.

This chain links TRBV27 with TRBJ2-1, with D unresolved. V shed 3 bases and J shed 7 bases, with 13 bases lying between them. This CDR3 has 14 amino acids. Germline V CDR1 and CDR2: MNHEY, SMNVEV (reference sequence). The CDR3, as DNA: TGTGCCAGCAGTTTTTATAGGCAGGAGAATGAGCAGTTCTTC. As protein: CASSFYRQENEQFF.

This chain connects TRBV6-5 to TRBJ1-6, with a possible D match to TRBD1 (6 bases). Germline V lookup: CDR1 MNHEY, CDR2 SVGAGI. Deletions cut 2 bases from V and 8 bases from J, with 13 bases between. This CDR3 region has 15 residues. The CDR3: CASSYGRGKDSPLHF. In DNA form, the CDR3 reads TGTGCCAGCAGTTACGGCAGGGGAAAGGATTCACCCCTCCACTTT.

The chain has TRBV5-8 and TRBJ2-6; a possible D gene is TRBD2 (5 bases). Germline lookup yields CDR1 SGHTS and CDR2 YDEGEE. Trimming removed 0 bases at V and 0 bases at J, with 10 bases between. This CDR3 spans 17 amino acids. CDR3 sequence: CASSLDPGNSGANVLTF. DNA for the CDR3: TGTGCCAGCAGCTTGGATCCGGGGAACTCTGGGGCCAACGTCCTGACTTTC.

The V call is TRBV10-3, the J call TRBJ2-7; perhaps TRBD2 as D (5 bases). This CDR3 is 13 amino acids long. V lost 10 bases to trimming and J lost 5 bases, with 18 bases between them. CDR1 and CDR2 from the germline V gene are ENHRY and SYGVKD. The CDR3 DNA reads TGTGCCACCTCTCCGGGGTTTCGTAACGAGCAGTACTTC. Its translation: CATSPGFRNEQYF.

The chain joins TRBV4-1 to TRBJ1-2; 7 nucleotides agree with TRBD1. The junction had 8 bases not matched to a gene; V was cut back by 0 bases and J by 4 bases. Germline V gives CDR1 MGHRA, CDR2 YSYEKL. CDR3 length: 16 residues. CDR3 bases: TGCGCCAGCAGCCAAGACCTCGCGGACAGGTTCTATGGCTACACCTTC. Its protein is CASSQDLADRFYGYTF.

The chain carries TRBV5-1 and TRBJ2-7; the D is unclear. V lost 1 base and J lost 2, with 10 bases in between. Germline V gene lookup returns CDR1 SGHRS and CDR2 YFSETQ. The CDR3 extends over 14 amino acids. CDR3 sequence reads: CASSLREGTYEQYF. The CDR3 coding sequence is TGCGCCAGCAGCTTGAGAGAAGGGACCTACGAGCAGTACTTC.